Below are 10 T cell receptor beta chains sequenced from a single sample in a study of CXCR3-negative and CXCR3-positive naive CD8 T cells. TRB cDNA was prepared as libraries by UMI-labeled 5' RACE. TCRdb re-called the 5' RACE reads and shows each CDR3 protein once, DNA omitted. The clone table shows 5,000 to 6,000 distinct CDR3 sequences, with the ten largest holding around 2.9%. Input material: naive CXCR3- CD8+ T cells from blood. Described subset: CD45RO-CCR7+CD27+CD95- naive CD8+ T cells lacking CXCR3 (TNR3-). The receptors were sampled from a human donor in good health. Some clones in this sample may be carry-over from other donors' samples.

The rearrangement uses TRBV20-1 and TRBJ1-1; TCRdb outputs TRBD1, but without DNA this stays unchecked. Germline CDR1 is DFQATT and CDR2 is SNEGSKA (reference sequence). There are 12 residues in the CDR3. The CDR3 spells CSAPDRGNMAFF.

The chain combines TRBV7-3 with TRBJ2-1; TCRdb names TRBD1, which stays unverified in the absence of DNA. The CDR3 length is 15 residues. In germline, CDR1 is SGHTA, CDR2 FQGTGA. CDR3 in amino acids: CASSFRGPSYNEQFF.

The chain recombines TRBV29-1 with TRBJ2-7. This CDR3 has 12 residues. Germline CDR1 is SQVTM and CDR2 is ANQGSEA. CDR3 protein: CSVGLPSYEQYF.

The chain joins TRBV29-1 to TRBJ2-3. Germline V CDR1 and CDR2: SQVTM, ANQGSEA. CDR3 length: 13 amino acids. CDR3 residues: CSVENVPTDTQYF.

The chain recombines TRBV27 with TRBJ1-5. The CDR3 is made up of 14 amino acids. The V gene's germline CDR1 is MNHEY and CDR2 SMNVEV (reference sequence). CDR3 sequence reads: CASSLSNNNQPQHF.

This rearrangement joins TRBV3-1 to TRBJ2-1; the TCRdb D gene call, TRBD2, has no DNA to confirm it. The CDR3 spans 20 residues. Germline CDR1 is LGHDT and CDR2 is YNNKEL (reference sequence). CDR3 region: CASSQTFDPGTSGRINEQFF.

The chain combines TRBV5-6 with TRBJ2-5; the D call of TRBD2 rests on TCRdb alone, since no DNA is present to check it. The CDR3 is made up of 14 amino acids. Germline-derived CDR1 and CDR2 are SGHDT and YYEEEE. CDR3 region: CASSLGSGPGTQYF.

This sequence joins TRBV29-1 and TRBJ1-1; TCRdb's assignment of TRBD1 cannot be checked, as there is no DNA. Germline loops: CDR1 SQVTM, CDR2 ANQGSEA. The CDR3 length is 14 residues. CDR3: CSADHPQGYTEAFF. Combining the CDR3 with reference TRBV29-1 and TRBJ1-1 gives the whole variable domain SAVISQKPSRDICQRGTSLTIQCQVDSQVTMMFWYRQQPGQSLTLIATANQGSEATYESGFVIDKFPISRPNLTFSTLTVSNMSPEDSSIYLCSADHPQGYTEAFFGQGTRLTVV.

This clonotype shows up as medium-sized (0.01 to 0.1%) by frequency. The CDR3: CASSLEDRISDGYTF. The genes are TRBV7-8 and TRBJ1-2; TCRdb proposes TRBD1, but this gene call is untestable without DNA. Germline V gene data show CDR1 as SGHVS and CDR2 as FQNEAQ. The CDR3 consists of 15 residues.

This clonotype is labeled medium-sized (0.01 to 0.1%) based on frequency. This chain connects TRBV6-5 to TRBJ2-7. Per the germline V gene, CDR1 is MNHEY and CDR2 is SVGAGI. The CDR3 has 13 amino acids. CDR3: CASSYNEDYEQYF.